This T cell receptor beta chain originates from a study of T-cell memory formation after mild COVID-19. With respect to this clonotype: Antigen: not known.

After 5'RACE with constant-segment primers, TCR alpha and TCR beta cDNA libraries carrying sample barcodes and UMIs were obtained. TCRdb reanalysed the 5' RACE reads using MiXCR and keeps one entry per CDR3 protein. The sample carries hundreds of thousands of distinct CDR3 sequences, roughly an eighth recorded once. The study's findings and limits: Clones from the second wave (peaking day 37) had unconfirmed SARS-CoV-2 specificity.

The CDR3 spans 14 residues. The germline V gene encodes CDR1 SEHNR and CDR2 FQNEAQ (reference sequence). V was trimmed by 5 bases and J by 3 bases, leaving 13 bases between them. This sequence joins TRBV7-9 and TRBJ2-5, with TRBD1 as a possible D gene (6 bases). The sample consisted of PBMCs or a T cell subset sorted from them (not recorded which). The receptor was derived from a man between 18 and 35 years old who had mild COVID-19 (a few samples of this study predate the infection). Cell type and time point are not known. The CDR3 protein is CASSRGGREETQYF. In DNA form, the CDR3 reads TGTGCCAGCAGCCGAGGGGGTAGGGAAGAGACCCAGTACTTC.